These 26 T cell receptor beta chains share one sample of origin, sequenced in a study of blood T cell repertoires in COVID-19. The repertoire was sequenced with immunoSEQ multiplex PCR; TCRdb's copy has only in-frame clones and lacks some. Among some 230,000 clones listed, 85% were seen once. Specimen: peripheral blood. The receptor source for this set is a man aged 50-59 years who had recovered from COVID-19.

The V and J genes are TRBV5-1 and TRBJ2-5; D possibly corresponds to TRBD1 (6 bases). V was cut by 0 bases and J by 5 bases, with 17 bases left in between. The CDR3 extends over 16 amino acids. Germline assignment: CDR1 SGHRS and CDR2 YFSETQ. The CDR3 loop reads CASSLGLLDQGETQYF. CDR3 in DNA: TGCGCCAGCAGCTTGGGACTTCTCGACCAGGGGGAGACCCAGTACTTC. The whole variable domain, remainder taken from reference TRBV5-1 and TRBJ2-5, is KAGVTQTPRYLIKTRGQQVTLSCSPISGHRSVSWYQQTPGQGLQFLFEYFSETQRNKGNFPGRFSGRQFSNSRSEMNVSTLELGDSALYLCASSLGLLDQGETQYFGPGTRLLVL.

This clone was detected only once. The chain is built from TRBV15 and TRBJ2-6, with 9 bases matching TRBD2. After removal of 1 base from V and 4 bases from J, the junction contained 14 bases not matched to a gene. The CDR3 spans 20 residues. Germline lookup yields CDR1 LNHNV and CDR2 YYDKDF (reference sequence). The CDR3 region has the DNA TGTGCCACCAGCAGAGGGTTGGCGGGAGGGCCCTCGGCCGGGGCCAACGTCCTGACTTTC. Amino acid sequence: CATSRGLAGGPSAGANVLTF.

The table lists this clone with a count of one. The rearrangement links TRBV2 to TRBJ2-2; 9 positions match TRBD1. The CDR3 spans 15 residues. J gave up 6 bases and V 6 bases, and 8 bases lay outside the gene matches. The V gene's germline CDR1 is SNHLY and CDR2 FYNNEI. CDR3 in amino acids: CASRDNRGPAGELFF. The DNA for the CDR3 is TGTGCCAGCAGAGACAACAGGGGGCCAGCCGGGGAGCTGTTTTTT.

The chain joins TRBV24-1 to TRBJ1-2; D perhaps matches TRBD1 (6 bases). Per the germline V gene, CDR1 is KGHDR and CDR2 is SFDVKD. The CDR3 sequence is 15 residues long. The germline V and J ends were trimmed by 4 bases and 6 bases, with 17 bases remaining between them. CDR3 region: CATSDPGQPYDGYTF. The CDR3 coding sequence is TGTGCCACCAGTGACCCGGGACAACCCTATGATGGCTACACCTTC.

V is TRBV2 and J is TRBJ1-6, with D perhaps TRBD1 (6 bases). V lost 6 bases, J lost 3 bases, and 15 bases lay in between. Germline CDR1 is SNHLY and CDR2 is FYNNEI. The CDR3 consists of 16 residues. DNA of the CDR3: TGTGCCAGCAGCCGTCGACAGGAGTTCTATAATTCACCCCTCCACTTT. Amino acids: CASSRRQEFYNSPLHF.

The chain is built from TRBV5-1 and TRBJ2-7; 9 bases map to TRBD1. Germline lookup yields CDR1 SGHRS and CDR2 YFSETQ. Unmatched junction bases numbered 13, after V lost 4 bases and J lost 5 bases. This CDR3 has 16 amino acids. CDR3 DNA: TGCGCCAGCAGCATCGATTCCGGGACAGGGATCCACGAGCAGTACTTC. It translates to CASSIDSGTGIHEQYF.

The chain employs TRBV15 and TRBJ2-1, with 9 positions matching TRBD1. The length of the CDR3 is 15 residues. After removal of 5 bases from V and 5 bases from J, the junction contained 7 bases not matched to a gene. Germline V gene lookup returns CDR1 LNHNV and CDR2 YYDKDF (reference sequence). The CDR3 loop reads CATSPEGTGHNEQFF. The CDR3 nucleotides read TGTGCCACCAGCCCGGAAGGGACAGGGCACAATGAGCAGTTCTTC.

The J gene is TRBJ2-7, the V gene TRBV9; the D is unclear. Germline-derived CDR1 and CDR2 are SGDLS and YYNGEE. The CDR3 length is 14 residues. Trimming pared 4 bases from V and 0 bases from J, leaving 11 bases between. The chain's CDR3 is CASSTDGVSYEQYF. The CDR3 DNA follows: TGTGCCAGCAGCACAGACGGCGTCTCCTACGAGCAGTACTTC.

The chain has TRBV11-2 and TRBJ1-3; the D is unclear. The CDR3 spans 13 residues. V shed 3 bases and J shed 8 bases, with 11 bases lying between them. Germline CDR1 reads SGHAT; CDR2 reads FQNNGV. For the CDR3, the DNA is TGTGCCAGCAGCTTGGCAGGCACGCACACCATATATTTT. The encoded protein is CASSLAGTHTIYF.

The genes are TRBV3-1 (or the pseudogene TRBV3-2) and TRBJ1-5; TRBD1 matches 9 bases. Germline lookup yields CDR1 LGHDT and CDR2 YNNKEL (reference sequence). Germline trimming cut 3 bases from V and 2 bases from J; bases unmatched to any gene: 2. The CDR3 totals 15 residues. The CDR3 DNA is TGTGCCAGCAGCCAGGGGGACAGGGGCAATCAGCCCCAGCATTTT. Amino acids: CASSQGDRGNQPQHF.

The chain uses TRBV30 and TRBJ2-1, with 10 bases fitting TRBD2. The CDR3 has 14 residues. V lost 4 bases, J lost 4 bases, and 4 bases stayed unmatched. Germline CDR1 and CDR2: GTSNPN and SVGIG (reference sequence). The CDR3 DNA follows: TGTGCCTGGAAGAGGACTAGCGGATACAATGAGCAGTTCTTC. Translated, it gives CAWKRTSGYNEQFF. Filled out from reference TRBV30 and TRBJ2-1, the complete variable domain reads SQTIHQWPATLVQPVGSPLSLECTVEGTSNPNLYWYRQAAGRGLQLLFYSVGIGQISSEVPQNLSASRPQDRQFILSSKKLLLSDSGFYLCAWKRTSGYNEQFFGPGTRLTVL.

The chain is built from TRBV7-2 and TRBJ1-5, with a possible D match to TRBD1 (5 bases). V lost 5 bases to trimming and J lost 0 bases, with 17 bases between them. The CDR3 extends over 17 amino acids. Germline values: CDR1 SGHTA, CDR2 FQGNSA. The CDR3 DNA reads as TGTGCCAGCAGCCCACAAGGAGGGGCTAATAGCAATCAGCCCCAGCATTTT. It specifies CASSPQGGANSNQPQHF.

CDR3 loop: CASSSGSGGSYEQYF. Here the CDR3 DNA reads TGTGCCAGCAGTTCCGGGTCGGGAGGCTCCTACGAGCAGTACTTC. The genes are TRBV6-5 and TRBJ2-7, with 7 bases matching TRBD2. The trim removed 4 bases at V and 0 bases at J, leaving 6 bases unmatched. CDR3 length equals 15 residues. CDR1 is MNHEY and CDR2 is SVGAGI in the germline V gene.

The chain is built from TRBV6-5 and TRBJ2-7, with a possible D match to TRBD2 (6 bases). Germline V gene sequence: CDR1 MNHEY, CDR2 SVGAGI. The CDR3 runs to 13 residues. Trimming removed 5 bases from V and 4 bases from J, with 12 bases in between. The CDR3 loop is CASSRRRGYEQYF. CDR3 in DNA: TGTGCCAGCAGTCGAAGGAGGGGTTACGAGCAGTACTTC.

The chain carries TRBV30 and TRBJ1-1; D possibly corresponds to TRBD1 (6 bases). Between the trimmed V and J ends, which lost 5 bases and 9 bases, there was a span of 13 bases. Germline CDR1 reads GTSNPN; CDR2 reads SVGIG (reference sequence). CDR3 length: 11 amino acids. CDR3 DNA: TGTGCCTGGGATAGGGGGATCCAAGCTTTCTTT. Protein: CAWDRGIQAFF.

V is TRBV3-1 (or the pseudogene TRBV3-2) and J is TRBJ2-2, with 9 bases identical to TRBD2. Germline trimming cut 3 bases from V and 1 base from J; bases unmatched to any gene: 3. This CDR3 comprises 16 residues. Germline values: CDR1 LGHDT, CDR2 YNNKEL (reference sequence). CDR3 nucleotide sequence: TGTGCCAGCAGCCAGTCGACTAGCGGGAACACCGGGGAGCTGTTTTTT. Protein: CASSQSTSGNTGELFF.

The CDR3 DNA follows: TGTGCCAGCAGCTATCTAGCGGGAGTGTTGTCCTCCTACGAGCAGTACTTC. It yields the protein CASSYLAGVLSSYEQYF. The V gene is TRBV4-2, the J gene TRBJ2-7; 10 bases match TRBD2. This CDR3 region has 17 residues. In germline, CDR1 is LGHNA, CDR2 YNFKEQ. J gave up 0 bases and V 5 bases, and 10 bases lay outside the gene matches.

The chain joins TRBV15 to TRBJ2-3; tentative D call: TRBD2 (5 bases). The V end was cut by 9 bases, the J end by 2 bases, with 9 bases between. The length of the CDR3 is 12 residues. Germline lookup yields CDR1 LNHNV and CDR2 YYDKDF (reference sequence). Here the CDR3 DNA reads TGTGCCACAAAGGAGGACACAGATACGCAGTATTTT. This gives the protein CATKEDTDTQYF. Looking up the rest from reference TRBV15 and TRBJ2-3 gives the full variable domain: DAMVIQNPRYQVTQFGKPVTLSCSQTLNHNVMYWYQQKSSQAPKLLFHYYDKDFNNEADTPDNFQSRRPNTSFCFLDIRSPGLGDTAMYLCATKEDTDTQYFGPGTRLTVL.

Remarks on this clone: One end of the junction is discordant with germline, which a read error may explain. The genes are TRBV28 and TRBJ1-4, with TRBD1 matching over 8 bases. Germline V gives CDR1 MDHEN, CDR2 SYDVKM. The CDR3 runs 17 residues. In nucleotides, the CDR3 is TGTGCCAGCAGGCCTTCAGGGGGCACCCGGAGACACGAAAACCTGTTTTTT. The encoded protein is CASRPSGGTRRHENLFF.

J is TRBJ2-7 and V is TRBV27; 10 bases are a match to TRBD1. This CDR3 has 14 residues. Germline CDR1 reads MNHEY; CDR2 reads SMNVEV (reference sequence). With 2 bases clipped from V and 2 bases from J, the junction kept 0 bases outside the gene matches. The CDR3 nucleotides read TGTGCCAGCAGTTTAGGGACAGGGGCCTACGAGCAGTACTTC. This gives the protein CASSLGTGAYEQYF.

The chain carries TRBV10-2 and TRBJ1-2; 7 bases fit TRBD1. After removal of 10 bases from V and 1 base from J, the junction contained 6 bases not matched to a gene. Germline CDR1 WSHSY, CDR2 SAAADI. The CDR3 has 13 residues. The CDR3 nucleotides read TGCGCCATATGGGACAGAGATAACTATGGCTACACCTTC. Amino acid sequence: CAIWDRDNYGYTF.

This chain connects TRBV19 to TRBJ1-5; 9 bases fit TRBD1. The CDR3 is 16 amino acids. J was trimmed by 4 bases and V by 7 bases; bases with no gene match: 11. Germline lookup yields CDR1 LNHDA and CDR2 SQIVND (reference sequence). The CDR3 loop is CASTPAGTGRNQPQHF. The CDR3 DNA reads as TGTGCCAGTACCCCAGCCGGGACAGGGAGAAATCAGCCCCAGCATTTT.

V gene TRBV2 combines with J gene TRBJ1-6; D gene uncertain. The CDR3 is 13 amino acids. V was pared by 6 bases and J by 8 bases, with 11 bases between. Germline values: CDR1 SNHLY, CDR2 FYNNEI. CDR3 sequence: CASREGRDSPLHF. CDR3 coding DNA: TGTGCCAGCAGGGAGGGCCGAGATTCACCCCTCCACTTT. Supplemented by reference TRBV2 and TRBJ1-6, the full variable domain reads EPEVTQTPSHQVTQMGQEVILRCVPISNHLYFYWYRQILGQKVEFLVSFYNNEISEKSEIFDDQFSVERPDGSNFTLKIRSTKLEDSAMYFCASREGRDSPLHFGNGTRLTVT.

CDR3 nucleotides: TGCGCCAGCAGCCCCGGACAGGGGGATAACACTGAAGCTTTCTTT. It specifies CASSPGQGDNTEAFF. The rearrangement joins TRBV5-1 to TRBJ1-1, with TRBD1 matching 10 bases. This CDR3 spans 15 amino acids. V trimming: 4 bases; J trimming: 2 bases; junction bases outside the gene matches: 5. The V gene's germline CDR1 is SGHRS and CDR2 YFSETQ.

This CDR3 is CANAPGQGTRRPSYEQYF. The DNA for the CDR3 is TGTGCCAACGCGCCGGGACAGGGGACTAGGAGACCCTCCTACGAGCAGTACTTC. This chain links TRBV27 with TRBJ2-7; 10 bases align to TRBD1. V was pared by 10 bases and J by 0 bases, with 18 bases of the junction left unmatched. Germline CDR1 MNHEY, CDR2 SMNVEV (reference sequence). This CDR3 has 18 amino acids.

In this sample, this clone turned up a few times. V usage is TRBV7-9 and J usage is TRBJ2-7, with 11 bases matching TRBD1. Germline values: CDR1 SEHNR, CDR2 FQNEAQ (reference sequence). This CDR3 region has 18 residues. The V and J ends lost 5 bases and 3 bases, in that order; junction bases with no gene match: 15. CDR3 DNA: TGTGCCAGCAGCACCCGGACAGGGGGCGGAATTCACAACTACGAGCAGTACTTC. This translates into CASSTRTGGGIHNYEQYF. Full variable domain (remainder filled in from reference TRBV7-9 and TRBJ2-7): DTGVSQNPRHKITKRGQNVTFRCDPISEHNRLYWYRQTLGQGPEFLTYFQNEAQLEKSRLLSDRFSAERPKGSFSTLEIQRTEQGDSAMYLCASSTRTGGGIHNYEQYFGPGTRLTVT.